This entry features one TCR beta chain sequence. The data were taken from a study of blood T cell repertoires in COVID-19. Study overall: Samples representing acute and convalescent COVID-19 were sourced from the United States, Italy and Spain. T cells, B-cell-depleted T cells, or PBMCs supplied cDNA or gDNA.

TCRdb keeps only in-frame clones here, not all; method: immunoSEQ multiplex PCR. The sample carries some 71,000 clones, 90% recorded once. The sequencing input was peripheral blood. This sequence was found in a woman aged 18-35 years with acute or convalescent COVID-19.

The CDR3 DNA sequence: TGCGCCAGCAGCCCTAATGCGGGGATCGACACTTCACCCCTCCACTTT. Translation: CASSPNAGIDTSPLHF. The rearrangement links TRBV5-1 to TRBJ1-6; D is unresolved. The germline V and J ends were trimmed by 4 bases and 9 bases, with 20 bases remaining between them. The CDR3 extends over 16 amino acids. Per germline, CDR1 SGHRS and CDR2 YFSETQ.